This is a list of T cell receptor beta chains from one sample in a study of T cells in AML relapse after transplant. TCRdb redid the calling of the PCR reads with MiXCR, one entry per CDR3 protein. The top ten clones hold 32% of a sample with approximately 3,600 distinct CDR3 sequences, around 10% of them seen once. Source: bone marrow, either the whole sample or a sorted T cell fraction (not recorded which), taken in complete remission. Receptors were obtained from a human donor who had a stem cell transplant for acute myeloid leukemia. Some T cells may be supplied by the graft donor. The CDR3 runs from the conserved cysteine through the conserved F or W.

TRBV7-2 | 14 | CASSLTRTNEKLFF
TRBV5-6 | 14 | CASSLEGIRTEAFF
TRBV6-5 | 16 | CASSPSGGFDIYGYTF
TRBV7-2 | 13 | CASSGPGLQPQHF
TRBV11-1 | 14 | CASSSRDGTYEQYF
TRBV7-2 | 15 | CASSLEGTGDSPLHF
TRBV5-1 | 14 | CASSLVGGAYEQYF
TRBV18 | 14 | CASSSPFSTDTQYF
TRBV7-8 | 16 | CASSVRLAGGVGELFF
TRBV7-2 | 13 | CASSSQVLYEQYF
TRBV4-3 | 18 | CASSQAWVMGSGANVLTF
TRBV15 | 15 | CATSRDSGDGQPQHF
TRBV5-6 | 15 | CASSRSGQVNSPLHF
TRBV27 | 15 | CASSRGTVHSYEQYF
TRBV20-1 | 18 | CSARVGLAGGSSYNEQFF
TRBV5-1 | 14 | CASSYGVQYNEQFF